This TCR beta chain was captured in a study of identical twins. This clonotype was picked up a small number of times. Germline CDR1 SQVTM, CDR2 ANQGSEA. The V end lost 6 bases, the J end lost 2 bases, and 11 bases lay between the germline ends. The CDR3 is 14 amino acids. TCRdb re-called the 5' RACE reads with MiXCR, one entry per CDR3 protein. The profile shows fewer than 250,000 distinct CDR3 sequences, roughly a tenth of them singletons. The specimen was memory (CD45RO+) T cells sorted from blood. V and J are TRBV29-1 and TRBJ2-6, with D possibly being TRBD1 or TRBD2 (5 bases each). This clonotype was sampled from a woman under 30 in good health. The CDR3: CSVGVSAGANVLTF. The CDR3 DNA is TGCAGCGTGGGGGTGAGTGCTGGGGCCAACGTCCTGACTTTC.